The next 9 T cell receptor beta chains were all read from a single sample in a study of T cells expressing NK-cell markers. With the 5' RACE reads reprocessed, TCRdb shows one record per CDR3 protein and no DNA. This sample carries roughly 380,000 distinct CDR3 sequences, with 5.2% going to the ten biggest clones. Sequencing was done on a sample of blood T cells: a sorted CD56 or NKG2C T cell subset, CD4+ or CD8+ T cells, or bulk PBMC T cells (not recorded which). The receptors derive from a man between 18 and 69 years old in good health.

This rearrangement joins TRBV2 to TRBJ2-3; absent DNA, TCRdb's TRBD2 call cannot be checked. The germline CDR1 and CDR2 sequences are SNHLY and FYNNEI. The CDR3 length is 15 residues. CDR3 protein: CASSEDRQAPDTQYF.

The rearrangement joins TRBV6-2 or TRBV6-3 to TRBJ1-1; the D call of TRBD1 rests on TCRdb alone, since no DNA is present to check it. This CDR3 region has 16 residues. The germline V gene has CDR1 MNHEY and CDR2 SVGEGT. The CDR3: CASSFQTGSMNTEAFF.

CDR3 residues: CASSESPTGAFSYEQYF. The V and J genes are TRBV25-1 and TRBJ2-7; TCRdb picks TRBD1, but there is no DNA to check that call. This CDR3 is built from 17 residues. The V gene's germline CDR1 is MGHDK and CDR2 SYGVNS.

The chain uses TRBV28 and TRBJ2-1; TCRdb's assignment of TRBD1 cannot be checked, as there is no DNA. CDR1 is MDHEN, CDR2 SYDVKM, per germline. This CDR3 is 15 amino acids long. The CDR3 sequence: CASSPLRAIYNEQFF.

The CDR3 reads CASSPPPADTQYF. The chain recombines TRBV12-3 or TRBV12-4 with TRBJ2-3; the TCRdb D gene call, TRBD2, has no DNA to confirm it. The CDR3 is made up of 13 amino acids.

CDR3 protein: CASSEQGGMETQYF. This sequence joins TRBV10-2 and TRBJ2-5; TCRdb indicates TRBD1, and absent DNA this call remains unverified. The V gene's germline CDR1 is WSHSY and CDR2 SAAADI. The CDR3 is 14 amino acids.

The genes are TRBV5-1 and TRBJ2-3; TCRdb calls TRBD2, which cannot be checked without DNA. The CDR3 consists of 15 residues. CDR1 and CDR2 from the germline V gene are SGHRS and YFSETQ. CDR3 region: CASSKWTSSSDTQYF. Full variable domain (rest looked up from reference TRBV5-1 and TRBJ2-3): KAGVTQTPRYLIKTRGQQVTLSCSPISGHRSVSWYQQTPGQGLQFLFEYFSETQRNKGNFPGRFSGRQFSNSRSEMNVSTLELGDSALYLCASSKWTSSSDTQYFGPGTRLTVL.

The chain employs TRBV20-1 and TRBJ2-7; TCRdb gives TRBD1 as the D gene, but with no DNA this cannot be confirmed. This CDR3 region has 15 residues. Germline V gene lookup returns CDR1 DFQATT and CDR2 SNEGSKA (reference sequence). This CDR3 reads CSATPGDHGPYEQYF.

This chain connects TRBV12-3 or TRBV12-4 to TRBJ2-7. The CDR3 loop spans 11 amino acids. The CDR3 is CASSYGKKQYF.